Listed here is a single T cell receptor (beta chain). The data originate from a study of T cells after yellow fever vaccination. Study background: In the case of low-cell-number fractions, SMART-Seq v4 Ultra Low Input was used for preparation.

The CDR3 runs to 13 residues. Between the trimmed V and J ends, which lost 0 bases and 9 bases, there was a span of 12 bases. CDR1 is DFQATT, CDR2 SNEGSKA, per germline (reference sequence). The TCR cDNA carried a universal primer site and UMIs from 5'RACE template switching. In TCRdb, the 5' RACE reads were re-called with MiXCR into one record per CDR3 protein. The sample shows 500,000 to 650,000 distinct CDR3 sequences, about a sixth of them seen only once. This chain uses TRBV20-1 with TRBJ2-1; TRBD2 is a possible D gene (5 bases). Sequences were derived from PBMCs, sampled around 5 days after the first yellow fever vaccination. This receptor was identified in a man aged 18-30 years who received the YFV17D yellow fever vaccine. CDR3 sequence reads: CSARDLRVAEQFF. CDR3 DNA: TGCAGTGCTAGAGATCTGCGGGTTGCTGAGCAGTTCTTC.